This entry lists 28 T cell receptor beta chains sequenced from one sample in a study of blood T cell repertoires in COVID-19. TCRdb's copy holds only in-frame clones and misses some; the assay was immunoSEQ multiplex PCR. The sample records 100,000 to 150,000 clones, around nine tenths being singletons. The material sequenced was peripheral blood. Source of these receptors: a man aged 45-60 years with COVID-19, enrolled during active disease.

The chain links TRBV30 to TRBJ1-1, with 9 bases identical to TRBD1. J was trimmed by 3 bases and V by 8 bases; bases with no gene match: 4. The CDR3 sequence is 12 residues long. CDR1 is GTSNPN and CDR2 is SVGIG in the germline V gene (reference sequence). CDR3 in amino acids: CAGTGSDTEAFF. The CDR3 DNA reads as TGTGCCGGGACAGGGTCGGACACTGAAGCTTTCTTT. Variable domain in full (rest from reference TRBV30 and TRBJ1-1): SQTIHQWPATLVQPVGSPLSLECTVEGTSNPNLYWYRQAAGRGLQLLFYSVGIGQISSEVPQNLSASRPQDRQFILSSKKLLLSDSGFYLCAGTGSDTEAFFGQGTRLTVV.

The chain joins TRBV4-1 to TRBJ1-4, with TRBD1 matching over 9 bases. The CDR3 has 15 amino acids. V shed 2 bases, J shed 8 bases, and the junction held 6 bases outside the gene matches. Germline V gene lookup returns CDR1 MGHRA and CDR2 YSYEKL. The CDR3 reads CASSQPGQGGEKLFF. In DNA, the CDR3 is TGCGCCAGCAGCCAACCGGGACAGGGAGGAGAAAAACTGTTTTTT.

The chain uses TRBV24-1 and TRBJ2-1; D is uncertain. The CDR3 loop spans 13 amino acids. The V gene's germline CDR1 is KGHDR and CDR2 SFDVKD. The V end lost 4 bases, the J end lost 12 bases, and 15 bases lay between the germline ends. The CDR3 region is CATSDEQTGVQFF. The CDR3 bases are TGTGCCACCAGTGACGAACAAACTGGAGTGCAGTTCTTC.

The V call is TRBV19, the J call TRBJ2-6, with D possibly matching TRBD1 (5 bases). The CDR3 length is 18 residues. CDR1 is LNHDA, CDR2 SQIVND, per germline (reference sequence). Trimming pared 4 bases from V and 1 base from J, leaving 17 bases between. In nucleotides, the CDR3 is TGTGCCAGTAGTACCATGTGGACATCTAGATCTGGGGCCAACGTCCTGACTTTC. Translated, it gives CASSTMWTSRSGANVLTF.

The chain employs TRBV7-2 and TRBJ2-3, with no clear D. Trimming removed 2 bases from V and 12 bases from J, with 9 bases in between. This CDR3 contains 11 residues. Germline V gene sequence: CDR1 SGHTA, CDR2 FQGNSA. CDR3 in amino acids: CASSLPPLQYF. The CDR3 DNA follows: TGTGCCAGCAGCTTACCCCCCTTACAGTATTTT.

The chain recombines TRBV12-3 or TRBV12-4 with TRBJ2-7, with 7 bases identical to TRBD1. V was clipped by 5 bases and J by 7 bases; unmatched bases: 8. CDR3 size: 13 residues. CDR3 sequence (DNA): TGTGCCAGCAGTACAGGGGCCCCTGGGGAGCAGTACTTC. Translating it yields CASSTGAPGEQYF.

The rearrangement joins TRBV7-9 to TRBJ1-5; tentative D call: TRBD1 (6 bases). The CDR3 covers 14 residues. V was cut by 5 bases and J by 7 bases, with 15 bases left in between. The V gene's germline CDR1 is SEHNR and CDR2 FQNEAQ (reference sequence). As DNA, the CDR3 is TGTGCCAGCAGCCTGGACAGTTCAGGGCAGCCCCAGCATTTT. Translating it yields CASSLDSSGQPQHF. Full variable domain (rest looked up from reference TRBV7-9 and TRBJ1-5): DTGVSQNPRHKITKRGQNVTFRCDPISEHNRLYWYRQTLGQGPEFLTYFQNEAQLEKSRLLSDRFSAERPKGSFSTLEIQRTEQGDSAMYLCASSLDSSGQPQHFGDGTRLSIL.

CDR3 nucleotides: TGTGCCAGCAGCCAGGACTCCTCGGTGGAGACCCAGTACTTC. It encodes CASSQDSSVETQYF. The rearrangement links TRBV3-1 (or the pseudogene TRBV3-2) to TRBJ2-5, with D tentatively TRBD2 (5 bases). Germline V lookup: CDR1 LGHDT, CDR2 YNNKEL (reference sequence). The V end lost 3 bases, the J end lost 5 bases, and 13 bases lay between the germline ends. The CDR3 extends over 14 amino acids.

This clone was found once. The J gene is TRBJ2-7, the V gene TRBV18; tentatively, D is TRBD1 (6 bases). CDR1 and CDR2 from the germline V gene are KGHSH and LQKENI. V was cut by 1 base and J by 3 bases, with 10 bases left in between. The CDR3 sequence is 14 residues long. This chain's CDR3 is CASSPQQGHYEQYF. CDR3 sequence (DNA): TGTGCCAGCTCACCACAACAGGGCCACTACGAGCAGTACTTC.

This chain connects TRBV7-9 to TRBJ2-5, with 9 bases that match TRBD1. The CDR3 is made up of 15 amino acids. Trimming cost V 0 bases and J 1 base; bases outside gene matches: 0. CDR1 and CDR2 from the germline V gene are SEHNR and FQNEAQ (reference sequence). The CDR3 sequence: CASSLADRGQETQYF. CDR3 sequence (DNA): TGTGCCAGCAGCTTAGCGGACAGGGGCCAAGAGACCCAGTACTTC.

The chain links TRBV5-1 to TRBJ2-7, with TRBD2 matching 9 bases. Germline trimming cut 0 bases from V and 3 bases from J; bases unmatched to any gene: 10. Germline CDR1 reads SGHRS; CDR2 reads YFSETQ. The CDR3 covers 17 residues. CDR3 coding DNA: TGCGCCAGCAGCTTGGCGGGTAGCGGGAGCTCTTTCTACGAGCAGTACTTC. Translation: CASSLAGSGSSFYEQYF.

DNA for the CDR3: TGTGCCAGCAGCCAAGAGGGGAGCGGGACTCACTACGAGCAGTACTTC. This codes for CASSQEGSGTHYEQYF. This chain uses TRBV3-1 (or the pseudogene TRBV3-2) with TRBJ2-7; 7 bases map to TRBD2. This CDR3 has 16 residues. The germline V gene has CDR1 LGHDT and CDR2 YNNKEL (reference sequence). V lost 0 bases and J lost 3; bases outside the gene matches: 8.

The J gene is TRBJ1-3, the V gene TRBV15; 9 nucleotides agree with TRBD1. The length of the CDR3 is 15 residues. Germline assignment: CDR1 LNHNV and CDR2 YYDKDF (reference sequence). The junction had 6 bases not matched to a gene; V was cut back by 9 bases and J by 0 bases. CDR3 nucleotides: TGTGCCACGGACAGGGGCGAGGGCTCTGGAAACACCATATATTTT. Translating it yields CATDRGEGSGNTIYF.

The V call is TRBV9, the J call TRBJ2-3, with 10 bases that match TRBD2. V lost 4 bases, J lost 1 base, and 3 bases stayed unmatched. CDR3 size: 15 residues. Germline loops: CDR1 SGDLS, CDR2 YYNGEE. CDR3 region: CASSLSGGRTDTQYF. In DNA, the CDR3 is TGTGCCAGCAGCCTTAGCGGGGGGCGCACAGATACGCAGTATTTT.

This chain joins TRBV7-9 and TRBJ2-3; D may be TRBD2 (6 bases). In germline, CDR1 is SEHNR, CDR2 FQNEAQ (reference sequence). The CDR3 loop spans 14 amino acids. The germline V and J ends were trimmed by 4 bases and 4 bases, with 12 bases remaining between them. This CDR3 reads CASSSPVAADTQYF. The CDR3 DNA sequence: TGTGCCAGCAGCTCCCCCGTAGCGGCAGATACGCAGTATTTT. Using reference TRBV7-9 and TRBJ2-3 for the parts outside the CDR3, the full variable domain is DTGVSQNPRHKITKRGQNVTFRCDPISEHNRLYWYRQTLGQGPEFLTYFQNEAQLEKSRLLSDRFSAERPKGSFSTLEIQRTEQGDSAMYLCASSSPVAADTQYFGPGTRLTVL.

The CDR3 sequence is CASSLHGGGEQYV. The CDR3 DNA sequence: TGTGCCAGCAGCTTGCACGGGGGTGGCGAGCAGTACGTC. The V call is TRBV5-5, the J call TRBJ2-7; a weak D match, TRBD2 (6 bases). Germline V gene data show CDR1 as SGHKS and CDR2 as YYEKEE (reference sequence). V was shortened by 1 base and J by 6 bases, with 11 bases between the two germline ends. The CDR3 consists of 13 residues.

V usage is TRBV18 and J usage is TRBJ2-3; tentatively, D is TRBD2 (6 bases). Trimming took 6 bases from V and 0 from J, leaving 16 bases between them. In germline, CDR1 is KGHSH, CDR2 LQKENI. CDR3 length: 16 residues. The CDR3 nucleotides are TGTGCCAGCTCCGGAGGGAGAGGGACGAGCACAGATACGCAGTATTTT. As protein: CASSGGRGTSTDTQYF.

The chain links TRBV7-2 to TRBJ1-6; D is uncertain. Germline CDR1 reads SGHTA; CDR2 reads FQGNSA. The CDR3 loop spans 16 amino acids. V was clipped by 5 bases and J by 6 bases, with 17 bases between them. CDR3 amino acids: CASSLPDSHFNSPLHF. The DNA of the CDR3 is TGTGCCAGCAGCCTACCTGATTCCCATTTTAATTCACCCCTCCACTTT.

V is TRBV9 and J is TRBJ2-1; 8 bases line up with TRBD2. Germline CDR1 and CDR2: SGDLS and YYNGEE. V was clipped by 3 bases and J by 10 bases; unmatched bases: 9. CDR3 length: 14 amino acids. In nucleotides, the CDR3 is TGTGCCAGCAGCGGGAGGGCGGGAGGAGGGGAGCAGTTCTTC. Its translation: CASSGRAGGGEQFF.

V gene TRBV2 combines with J gene TRBJ2-1; D is possibly TRBD2 (5 bases). The V end lost 8 bases, the J end lost 0 bases, and 17 bases lay between the germline ends. The CDR3 runs 16 residues. The germline V gene has CDR1 SNHLY and CDR2 FYNNEI. The CDR3 DNA follows: TGTGCCAGCTCCCCTGAGGCGGGCCTCTCCTACAATGAGCAGTTCTTC. Protein sequence: CASSPEAGLSYNEQFF.

The gene calls are TRBV7-9 and TRBJ2-2; 9 positions match TRBD1. The V segment lost 5 bases and the J segment 2 bases; nucleotides outside the gene matches: 6. Germline CDR1 and CDR2: SEHNR and FQNEAQ (reference sequence). This CDR3 is 16 amino acids long. The CDR3 sequence is CASSVPGQGNTGELFF. The CDR3 nucleotides read TGTGCCAGCAGCGTACCGGGACAGGGTAACACCGGGGAGCTGTTTTTT.

The rearrangement uses TRBV5-1 and TRBJ2-2, with 7 bases fitting TRBD2. Germline values: CDR1 SGHRS, CDR2 YFSETQ. This CDR3 contains 16 residues. V shed 6 bases, J shed 5 bases, and the junction held 13 bases outside the gene matches. The chain's CDR3 is CASTYNGLAETGELFF. The CDR3 nucleotides read TGCGCCAGCACCTATAATGGCCTAGCGGAGACCGGGGAGCTGTTTTTT.

V usage is TRBV9 and J usage is TRBJ2-1; 8 bases agree with TRBD2. The V gene end was trimmed by 3 bases and the J gene end by 7 bases; junction bases not matched to a gene: 9. The CDR3 covers 15 residues. CDR1 and CDR2 (germline): SGDLS, YYNGEE. The CDR3 sequence is CASSESSGSINEQFF. Written as DNA, the CDR3 is TGTGCCAGCAGCGAATCGAGCGGGAGTATTAATGAGCAGTTCTTC.

This chain links TRBV13 with TRBJ2-3, with a weak D call TRBD1 (7 bases). This CDR3 has 16 amino acids. V was shortened by 5 bases and J by 4 bases, with 19 bases between the two germline ends. Germline V gives CDR1 PRHDT, CDR2 FYEKMQ (reference sequence). For the CDR3, the DNA is TGTGCCAGCAGCACCTCGGACCAGGGGGGCCCAGATACGCAGTATTTT. Translated, it gives CASSTSDQGGPDTQYF.

This chain links TRBV5-4 with TRBJ2-1, with D uncertain. CDR1 is SGHNT and CDR2 is YYREEE in the germline V gene (reference sequence). This CDR3 region has 11 residues. V was trimmed by 6 bases and J by 5 bases, leaving 6 bases between them. For the CDR3, the DNA is TGTGCCAGCATTGGCAACAATGAGCAGTTCTTC. This translates into CASIGNNEQFF. The full variable domain, with the rest looked up from reference TRBV5-4 and TRBJ2-1, is ETGVTQSPTHLIKTRGQQVTLRCSSQSGHNTVSWYQQALGQGPQFIFQYYREEENGRGNFPPRFSGLQFPNYSSELNVNALELDDSALYLCASIGNNEQFFGPGTRLTVL.

The chain employs TRBV7-2 and TRBJ2-3; the match to TRBD2 covers 9 bases. CDR3 length equals 15 residues. V lost 1 base, J lost 6 bases, and 5 bases stayed unmatched. Germline lookup yields CDR1 SGHTA and CDR2 FQGNSA. The CDR3 is CASSLVASGKDTQYF. In DNA, the CDR3 is TGTGCCAGCAGCTTAGTGGCTAGCGGGAAGGATACGCAGTATTTT.

The chain links TRBV9 to TRBJ1-2; 7 bases map to TRBD1. Germline CDR1 and CDR2: SGDLS and YYNGEE. CDR3 length: 15 residues. J lost 7 bases, V lost 0 bases, and 9 bases had no gene match. The CDR3 loop is CASSVADRDARGYTF. CDR3 coding DNA: TGTGCCAGCAGCGTAGCCGACAGGGATGCTCGTGGCTACACCTTC.

The V and J genes are TRBV6-5 and TRBJ1-2; D is ambiguous. Germline loops: CDR1 MNHEY, CDR2 SVGAGI. The CDR3 loop spans 14 amino acids. V was clipped by 8 bases and J by 2 bases, with 15 bases between them. The CDR3 reads CASLPSPLNYGYTF. The CDR3 coding sequence is TGTGCCAGCCTTCCCTCACCGCTAAACTATGGCTACACCTTC.